These 24 T cell receptor beta chains came from one sample sequenced in a study of technical replicates of blood from a handful of donors. This table comes from immunoSEQ multiplex PCR, and its TCRdb copy is limited to in-frame clones, with some not included. Found here are about 73,000 clones, approximately 93% of them singletons; the top ten hold approximately 0.25%. Sequenced input: T cells isolated from PBMCs. These TCRs come from a human donor in good health.

This clone was recorded once. The chain couples TRBV29-1 to TRBJ2-1; possible D gene TRBD2, 6 bases. The germline CDR1 and CDR2 sequences are SQVTM and ANQGSEA. With 7 bases removed from V and 9 bases from J, the gap between germline ends came to 22 bases. This CDR3 has 14 residues. CDR3 region: CSGGFDLGGVEQFF. The CDR3 DNA reads TGCAGCGGGGGGTTCGACCTGGGCGGGGTTGAGCAGTTCTTC.

The table lists this clone with a count of one. The J gene is TRBJ1-4, the V gene TRBV7-9; D might be TRBD1 (6 bases). The germline gives CDR1 SEHNR, CDR2 FQNEAQ (reference sequence). The CDR3 is 16 amino acids. V was pared by 2 bases and J by 4 bases, with 14 bases between. The DNA of the CDR3 is TGTGCCAGCAGCTTACCAGACAGGAGTAATAATGAAAAACTGTTTTTT. Encoded protein: CASSLPDRSNNEKLFF.

V is TRBV6-6 and J is TRBJ1-5; no clear D. V gave up 2 bases and J gave up 0 bases, with 8 bases separating them. This CDR3 comprises 15 residues. Per the germline V gene, CDR1 is MNHNY and CDR2 is SVGAGI (reference sequence). CDR3 in DNA: TGTGCCAGCAGTTACCCCGCGGGTAGCAATCAGCCCCAGCATTTT. Its translation: CASSYPAGSNQPQHF.

The CDR3 loop reads CASSLAGNVPSSKTQYF. CDR3 nucleotides: TGCGCCAGCAGCTTGGCGGGGAACGTACCCTCCTCGAAGACCCAGTACTTC. The V call is TRBV5-1, the J call TRBJ2-5; a weak D match, TRBD2 (5 bases). The V end lost 0 bases, the J end lost 6 bases, and 21 bases lay between the germline ends. There are 17 residues in the CDR3. Per the germline V gene, CDR1 is SGHRS and CDR2 is YFSETQ.

This chain connects TRBV27 to TRBJ2-3, with a tentative D call TRBD2 (6 bases). CDR1 and CDR2 (germline): MNHEY, SMNVEV (reference sequence). The CDR3 extends over 14 amino acids. V lost 2 bases to trimming and J lost 6 bases, with 12 bases between them. DNA for the CDR3: TGTGCCAGCAGTTTAGGAGCGGGTGGTGATACGCAGTATTTT. This translates into CASSLGAGGDTQYF.

The J gene is TRBJ2-7, the V gene TRBV7-3; possibly TRBD1 for D (6 bases). There are 15 residues in the CDR3. The germline V and J ends were trimmed by 5 bases and 6 bases, with 20 bases remaining between them. Per germline, CDR1 SGHTA and CDR2 FQGTGA. CDR3 protein: CASSLNRAELSEQYF. The CDR3 region has the DNA TGTGCCAGCAGCCTAAACAGGGCGGAGCTGTCCGAGCAGTACTTC.

The chain joins TRBV5-5 to TRBJ2-3; weak D call: TRBD1 (5 bases). Germline V gene lookup returns CDR1 SGHKS and CDR2 YYEKEE (reference sequence). Trimming left V 6 bases short and J 8 bases short, with 13 bases between. The CDR3 length is 12 residues. The chain's CDR3 is CASIRGSSTQYF. The DNA of the CDR3 is TGTGCCAGCATAAGGGGCTCGAGTACGCAGTATTTT.

The V gene is TRBV28, the J gene TRBJ1-5; tentative D call: TRBD1 (5 bases). This CDR3 spans 16 amino acids. Per germline, CDR1 MDHEN and CDR2 SYDVKM. V was cut by 3 bases and J by 0 bases, with 12 bases left in between. This chain's CDR3 is CASSFRGFNSNQPQHF. The CDR3 DNA sequence: TGTGCCAGCAGTTTTCGGGGGTTCAATAGCAATCAGCCCCAGCATTTT.

This clone was recorded only once. The chain couples TRBV4-1 to TRBJ2-1; 9 bases map to TRBD1. Germline CDR1 is MGHRA and CDR2 is YSYEKL. Trimming at V came to 3 bases and at J to 4 bases, leaving 7 bases not matched to a gene. CDR3 length equals 16 residues. The CDR3 spells CASSQEGQGRYNEQFF. For the CDR3, the DNA is TGCGCCAGCAGCCAGGAGGGACAGGGCAGGTACAATGAGCAGTTCTTC.

The chain joins TRBV5-4 to TRBJ2-3; 12 bases line up with TRBD2. Unmatched junction bases numbered 9, after V lost 4 bases and J lost 0 bases. CDR3 length: 18 amino acids. Germline V gene data show CDR1 as SGHNT and CDR2 as YYREEE (reference sequence). CDR3 coding DNA: TGTGCCAGCAGCCCCGGACTAGCGGGGATGACTAGCACAGATACGCAGTATTTT. Encoded protein: CASSPGLAGMTSTDTQYF.

J is TRBJ1-2 and V is TRBV9, with TRBD1 identical over 8 bases. Germline CDR1 and CDR2: SGDLS and YYNGEE. The V gene end was trimmed by 3 bases and the J gene end by 7 bases; junction bases not matched to a gene: 8. The CDR3 sequence is 14 residues long. The CDR3 sequence is CASSAAGGEGGYTF. CDR3 in DNA: TGTGCCAGCAGCGCCGCAGGGGGCGAGGGTGGCTACACCTTC. The variable domain in full, completed from reference TRBV9 and TRBJ1-2, reads DSGVTQTPKHLITATGQRVTLRCSPRSGDLSVYWYQQSLDQGLQFLIQYYNGEERAKGNILERFSAQQFPDLHSELNLSSLELGDSALYFCASSAAGGEGGYTFGSGTRLTVV.

The chain employs TRBV19 and TRBJ2-7, with 9 bases identical to TRBD1. The CDR3 contains 16 residues. Germline CDR1 and CDR2: LNHDA and SQIVND (reference sequence). The junction had 8 bases not matched to a gene; V was cut back by 5 bases and J by 0 bases. CDR3 in amino acids: CASSPKGTGSSYEQYF. The CDR3 DNA reads TGTGCCAGTAGTCCTAAAGGGACAGGGAGCTCCTACGAGCAGTACTTC. The full variable domain, rest sourced from reference TRBV19 and TRBJ2-7, is DGGITQSPKYLFRKEGQNVTLSCEQNLNHDAMYWYRQDPGQGLRLIYYSQIVNDFQKGDIAEGYSVSREKKESFPLTVTSAQKNPTAFYLCASSPKGTGSSYEQYFGPGTRLTVT.

This clone was seen only once. The gene calls are TRBV5-1 and TRBJ1-2; TRBD1 matches 10 bases. Germline-derived CDR1 and CDR2 are SGHRS and YFSETQ. CDR3 length: 16 residues. Trimming cost V 0 bases and J 6 bases; bases outside gene matches: 8. CDR3 nucleotides: TGCGCCAGCAGCTTGGGTTCCTACGGGACAGGGGATGGCTACACCTTC. Translation: CASSLGSYGTGDGYTF. The full variable domain, in which reference TRBV5-1 and TRBJ1-2 provide the parts outside the CDR3, is KAGVTQTPRYLIKTRGQQVTLSCSPISGHRSVSWYQQTPGQGLQFLFEYFSETQRNKGNFPGRFSGRQFSNSRSEMNVSTLELGDSALYLCASSLGSYGTGDGYTFGSGTRLTVV.

The chain is built from TRBV19 and TRBJ1-1, with unresolved D. Germline CDR1 is LNHDA and CDR2 is SQIVND (reference sequence). This CDR3 spans 17 amino acids. V lost 3 bases, J lost 4 bases, and 21 bases lay in between. The CDR3 DNA sequence: TGTGCCAGTAGTATCGGTTGGGGTGGAGGGTTGAGCACTGAAGCTTTCTTT. This encodes CASSIGWGGGLSTEAFF.

The CDR3 region has the DNA TGTGCCATCAGTATTACTAGCGGCACAGATACGCAGTATTTT. It codes for CAISITSGTDTQYF. V gene TRBV10-3 combines with J gene TRBJ2-3; TRBD2 agrees at 7 bases. Trimming cost V 5 bases and J 1 base; bases outside gene matches: 3. Germline V lookup: CDR1 ENHRY, CDR2 SYGVKD. This CDR3 spans 14 amino acids.

The V gene is TRBV11-1, the J gene TRBJ1-2; D not resolved. The CDR3 is made up of 13 amino acids. CDR1 and CDR2 (germline): SGHAT, FQDESV (reference sequence). V lost 1 base to trimming and J lost 5 bases, with 8 bases between them. The CDR3 protein is CASSLDARYGYTF. The CDR3, as DNA: TGTGCCAGCAGCTTAGACGCACGGTATGGCTACACCTTC.

The chain links TRBV25-1 to TRBJ2-1; no clear D. The germline V gene encodes CDR1 MGHDK and CDR2 SYGVNS. V was shortened by 0 bases and J by 9 bases, with 9 bases between the two germline ends. CDR3 size: 13 residues. The CDR3 region is CASSEYEWSEQFF. CDR3 bases: TGTGCCAGCAGTGAATATGAGTGGAGTGAGCAGTTCTTC.

This clone occurred a few times. The rearrangement links TRBV13 to TRBJ2-7, with no clear D. The CDR3 length is 13 residues. Trimming shortened V by 8 bases and J by 3 bases, and 14 bases separated the two germline ends. Germline V gene lookup returns CDR1 PRHDT and CDR2 FYEKMQ (reference sequence). Written as DNA, the CDR3 is TGTGCCAGCGCCAGACAAAGAAGCTACGAGCAGTACTTC. Translation: CASARQRSYEQYF.

The J gene is TRBJ2-5, the V gene TRBV7-9; 10 bases match TRBD1. V was clipped by 1 base and J by 9 bases; unmatched bases: 17. The V gene's germline CDR1 is SEHNR and CDR2 FQNEAQ (reference sequence). This CDR3 contains 18 residues. The CDR3: CASSLVLGDRGAHMPQYF. In DNA form, the CDR3 reads TGTGCCAGCAGCTTAGTGCTCGGGGACAGGGGAGCCCACATGCCCCAGTACTTC.

The rearrangement uses TRBV2 and TRBJ1-1; a weak D match, TRBD1 (5 bases). The length of the CDR3 is 15 residues. Trimming took 10 bases from V and 2 from J, leaving 20 bases between them. CDR1 is SNHLY and CDR2 is FYNNEI in the germline V gene. In nucleotides, the CDR3 is TGTGCCACCGTACCAGAGACAGTTATAAACACTGAAGCTTTCTTT. It codes for CATVPETVINTEAFF.

The chain combines TRBV7-5 with TRBJ2-7; TRBD1 is the table's D call, not checked against the DNA. TRBV7-5 is classified as a pseudogene. The CDR3 is 17 residues long. For the CDR3, the DNA is TGTGTCAGAAGCTTAGGAAAGGGGTACCCCGTGGGGTACGAGCAGTACTTC. It translates to CVRSLGKGYPVGYEQYF.

This rearrangement joins TRBV5-6 to TRBJ2-3, with a possible D match to TRBD2 (5 bases). The V gene's germline CDR1 is SGHDT and CDR2 YYEEEE. Trimming took 0 bases from V and 3 from J, leaving 14 bases between them. CDR3 length equals 16 residues. CDR3 sequence reads: CASSLDRGHVTDTQYF. The CDR3 bases are TGTGCCAGCAGCTTGGATCGGGGTCACGTTACAGATACGCAGTATTTT.

The gene calls are TRBV7-9 and TRBJ2-7; D remains unclear. The CDR3 length is 14 residues. Looked up from germline, CDR1 is SEHNR and CDR2 is FQNEAQ (reference sequence). The V gene lost 6 bases and the J gene lost 3 bases, with 15 bases spanning the gap. CDR3 nucleotide sequence: TGTGCCAGCAGTGCATCTAGTTCACGCTACGAGCAGTACTTC. Translating gives CASSASSSRYEQYF.

The chain couples TRBV7-9 to TRBJ1-4; no firm D call. Germline V gene data show CDR1 as SEHNR and CDR2 as FQNEAQ (reference sequence). This CDR3 comprises 16 residues. V gave up 1 base and J gave up 4 bases, with 13 bases separating them. As DNA, the CDR3 is TGTGCCAGCAGCTTAGGTAGCCTTCCCAATAATGAAAAACTGTTTTTT. Its protein is CASSLGSLPNNEKLFF.